The 27 T cell receptor beta chains below come from one sample, sequenced in a study of identical twins. TCRdb analysed the 5' RACE reads with MiXCR anew, one entry per CDR3 protein. Altogether fewer than 500,000 distinct CDR3 sequences are present, 20% to 25% being singletons, with the ten largest covering about 2.9%. In addition, the sample was reused for a study of T cells expressing NK-cell markers.

Sequencing used CD4+ T cells sorted from blood. These receptors were obtained from a woman between 18 and 30 years old in good health.

The chain carries TRBV18 and TRBJ1-3; no definite D call. CDR3 length: 14 residues. Germline V gives CDR1 KGHSH, CDR2 LQKENI. Trimming took 5 bases from V and 4 from J, leaving 12 bases between them. The CDR3: CASSSSAAGNTIYF. Written as DNA, the CDR3 is TGTGCCAGCTCATCCAGCGCAGCGGGAAACACCATATATTTT.

This clonotype has just a few counts. The chain uses TRBV20-1 and TRBJ2-7; D possibly matches TRBD1 or TRBD2 (5 bases each). The CDR3 extends over 14 amino acids. Germline CDR1 reads DFQATT; CDR2 reads SNEGSKA (reference sequence). Trimming cost V 1 base and J 2 bases, with 12 bases left between them. The CDR3 region has the DNA TGCAGTGCTAGAGGAGGGACGCTCACCTACGAGCAGTACTTC. It encodes CSARGGTLTYEQYF.

This clonotype was recorded a few times. The chain links TRBV4-1 to TRBJ2-5; no firm D call. Deletions cut 0 bases from V and 5 bases from J, with 7 bases between. Germline CDR1 and CDR2: MGHRA and YSYEKL. The CDR3 length is 13 residues. The CDR3 loop is CASSQDQRETQYF. DNA for the CDR3: TGCGCCAGCAGCCAAGATCAGAGGGAGACCCAGTACTTC.

This clonotype turned up a few times. The genes are TRBV4-3 and TRBJ2-6; D is perhaps TRBD1 or TRBD2 (5 bases each). The CDR3 covers 16 residues. Trimming took off 0 bases at V and 2 bases at J, with 8 bases between the two ends. Germline V gene sequence: CDR1 LGHNA, CDR2 YSLEER. The CDR3 DNA sequence: TGCGCCAGCAGCCAAGAGATGGGGGCTGGGGCCAACGTCCTGACTTTC. It encodes CASSQEMGAGANVLTF.

This clonotype was found a few times. The J gene is TRBJ1-1, the V gene TRBV29-1, with 11 bases matching TRBD1. CDR1 is SQVTM, CDR2 ANQGSEA, per germline. The CDR3 is 13 amino acids. The V segment lost 6 bases and the J segment 4 bases; nucleotides outside the gene matches: 4. CDR3 protein: CSVDRGLGTEAFF. DNA for the CDR3: TGCAGCGTGGACAGGGGGCTGGGCACTGAAGCTTTCTTT.

The CDR3 DNA reads TGTGCCAGCAGCGTAGAACAGGGAAACTATGGCTACACCTTC. Translated: CASSVEQGNYGYTF. The chain carries TRBV9 and TRBJ1-2, with TRBD1 as a possible D gene (6 bases). The CDR3 is 14 amino acids. V lost 0 bases and J 2 bases, leaving 8 bases between the germline ends. Germline V gene lookup returns CDR1 SGDLS and CDR2 YYNGEE. Using reference TRBV9 and TRBJ1-2 for the parts outside the CDR3, the full variable domain is DSGVTQTPKHLITATGQRVTLRCSPRSGDLSVYWYQQSLDQGLQFLIQYYNGEERAKGNILERFSAQQFPDLHSELNLSSLELGDSALYFCASSVEQGNYGYTFGSGTRLTVV.

V usage is TRBV7-9 and J usage is TRBJ2-1; 8 bases match TRBD2. The CDR3 sequence is 17 residues long. V was clipped by 10 bases and J by 4 bases; unmatched bases: 18. Per the germline V gene, CDR1 is SEHNR and CDR2 is FQNEAQ (reference sequence). The DNA of the CDR3 is TGTGCCACCAGACCGCCCCACGCGGGAGGTGTATACAATGAGCAGTTCTTC. The encoded protein is CATRPPHAGGVYNEQFF.

The V gene is TRBV3-1, the J gene TRBJ1-6; D remains ambiguous. Germline CDR1 is LGHDT and CDR2 is YNNKEL (reference sequence). V lost 2 bases, J lost 7 bases, and 18 bases lay in between. There are 17 residues in the CDR3. CDR3 sequence: CASSQQGGGVLNSPLHF. In DNA, the CDR3 is TGTGCCAGCAGCCAACAAGGAGGTGGGGTTCTGAATTCACCCCTCCACTTT.

Ten or more counts support this clonotype. The V gene is TRBV7-9, the J gene TRBJ1-3; D call uncertain. Trimming shortened V by 7 bases and J by 0 bases, and 4 bases separated the two germline ends. CDR1 SEHNR and CDR2 FQNEAQ come from the germline V gene (reference sequence). The CDR3 consists of 12 residues. In nucleotides, the CDR3 is TGTGCCAGCATTCGCTCTGGAAACACCATATATTTT. Translated: CASIRSGNTIYF.

The chain joins TRBV7-2 to TRBJ2-1; TRBD2 agrees at 8 bases. Trimming cost V 0 bases and J 4 bases; bases outside gene matches: 2. Per the germline V gene, CDR1 is SGHTA and CDR2 is FQGNSA. This CDR3 has 15 residues. CDR3 sequence (DNA): TGTGCCAGCAGCTTAGCACTAGCGGTTTACAATGAGCAGTTCTTC. The encoded protein is CASSLALAVYNEQFF.

The V gene is TRBV7-8, the J gene TRBJ1-3; D uncertain. The CDR3 spans 14 residues. In germline, CDR1 is SGHVS, CDR2 FQNEAQ. The germline V and J ends were trimmed by 1 base and 4 bases, with 8 bases remaining between them. The CDR3 region has the DNA TGTGCCAGCAGCTTAGAACTTCTGGGAAACACCATATATTTT. Protein product: CASSLELLGNTIYF.

The rearrangement links TRBV20-1 to TRBJ1-1; D might be TRBD1 (5 bases). The CDR3 has 15 residues. In germline, CDR1 is DFQATT, CDR2 SNEGSKA (reference sequence). The V end lost 0 bases, the J end lost 4 bases, and 15 bases lay between the germline ends. CDR3 nucleotide sequence: TGCAGTGCTAGAGATCTAACCAAGGGGAGCACTGAAGCTTTCTTT. Its protein product is CSARDLTKGSTEAFF.

This sequence joins TRBV6-1 and TRBJ2-4; 10 bases map to TRBD2. V shed 7 bases, J shed 4 bases, and the junction held 4 bases outside the gene matches. CDR3 size: 14 residues. CDR1 is MNHNS and CDR2 is SASEGT in the germline V gene. The CDR3 loop reads CASTSGGHKNIQYF. Written as DNA, the CDR3 is TGTGCCAGCACTAGCGGGGGCCATAAAAACATTCAGTACTTC.

The chain couples TRBV2 to TRBJ2-1; the D is unclear. The CDR3 consists of 11 residues. Germline V gene lookup returns CDR1 SNHLY and CDR2 FYNNEI. The ends were cut back, 2 bases at V and 15 bases at J, with 11 bases in the middle. The CDR3 loop is CASSETPPPFF. Written as DNA, the CDR3 is TGTGCCAGCAGTGAAACGCCACCGCCGTTCTTC.

The chain employs TRBV18 and TRBJ1-1, with TRBD1 as a possible D gene (6 bases). The CDR3 covers 15 residues. V lost 4 bases to trimming and J lost 5 bases, with 17 bases between them. CDR1 and CDR2 (germline): KGHSH, LQKENI. The CDR3 loop reads CASSRDQGLETEAFF. DNA of the CDR3: TGTGCCAGCTCACGCGATCAGGGGCTTGAGACTGAAGCTTTCTTT.

V gene TRBV7-9 combines with J gene TRBJ2-5; D call uncertain. The V end was cut by 5 bases, the J end by 3 bases, with 7 bases between. The germline CDR1 and CDR2 sequences are SEHNR and FQNEAQ (reference sequence). CDR3 length equals 12 residues. The CDR3 loop reads CASSEQKETQYF. In nucleotides, the CDR3 is TGTGCCAGCAGCGAACAGAAAGAGACCCAGTACTTC.

This clonotype was detected a few times. The chain is built from TRBV6-5 and TRBJ1-2; D gene uncertain. The CDR3 is 14 residues long. Germline CDR1 MNHEY, CDR2 SVGAGI. V lost 0 bases to trimming and J lost 7 bases, with 12 bases between them. CDR3 loop: CASSYSGRASGYTF. DNA for the CDR3: TGTGCCAGCAGTTACTCAGGGAGGGCCTCTGGCTACACCTTC.

The V gene is TRBV5-1, the J gene TRBJ2-1, with 7 bases aligning to TRBD2. The CDR3 spans 17 residues. Per germline, CDR1 SGHRS and CDR2 YFSETQ. V was pared by 1 base and J by 2 bases, with 9 bases of the junction left unmatched. The CDR3: CASSLYGTSGAYNEQFF. CDR3 bases: TGCGCCAGCAGCTTGTATGGTACCAGCGGGGCCTACAATGAGCAGTTCTTC.

The chain is built from TRBV19 and TRBJ1-3; TRBD1 aligns across 7 bases. Germline CDR1 and CDR2: LNHDA and SQIVND (reference sequence). V dropped 9 bases and J dropped 4; count of bases not matched to a gene: 9. The CDR3 runs to 14 residues. The CDR3 DNA sequence: TGTGCCAGCCACTACAGGGGCCACGGAAACACCATATATTTT. Its protein product is CASHYRGHGNTIYF.

This clonotype was seen only a few times. The chain carries TRBV4-1 and TRBJ2-1; a weak D match, TRBD2 (6 bases). Germline values: CDR1 MGHRA, CDR2 YSYEKL. The V end was cut by 4 bases, the J end by 4 bases, with 14 bases between. The CDR3 has 15 amino acids. CDR3 coding DNA: TGCGCCAGCAGCCCCGGGACTTTCGGATACAATGAGCAGTTCTTC. Translated: CASSPGTFGYNEQFF.

This rearrangement joins TRBV13 to TRBJ1-3; no firm D call. In germline, CDR1 is PRHDT, CDR2 FYEKMQ (reference sequence). V was shortened by 9 bases and J by 0 bases, with 18 bases between the two germline ends. The CDR3 has 16 residues. The CDR3 sequence is CARGPGPESSGNTIYF. Written as DNA, the CDR3 is TGTGCCAGGGGCCCCGGGCCTGAGAGCTCTGGAAACACCATATATTTT.

This clonotype has only a few counts. This chain connects TRBV10-3 to TRBJ2-3; the match to TRBD1 covers 8 bases. Trimming at V came to 5 bases and at J to 2 bases, leaving 6 bases not matched to a gene. The CDR3 covers 15 residues. The germline V gene has CDR1 ENHRY and CDR2 SYGVKD. This chain's CDR3 is CAISSQGAITDTQYF. The DNA for the CDR3 is TGTGCCATCAGTTCCCAGGGGGCAATCACAGATACGCAGTATTTT.

The chain has TRBV7-9 and TRBJ1-1, with a tentative D call TRBD1 (5 bases). V was shortened by 3 bases and J by 4 bases, with 12 bases between the two germline ends. CDR3 size: 14 residues. Germline lookup yields CDR1 SEHNR and CDR2 FQNEAQ (reference sequence). This CDR3 is CASSFSQGLTEAFF. The CDR3, as DNA: TGTGCCAGCAGCTTTTCCCAGGGCCTCACTGAAGCTTTCTTT.

In its sample, this clonotype was seen once. The CDR3 DNA follows: TGCGCCAGCAGCTTGCCCGCCCGACTAGCGGGAAGGAATGAGCAGTTCTTC. Translation gives CASSLPARLAGRNEQFF. V gene TRBV5-1 combines with J gene TRBJ2-1; 11 bases line up with TRBD2. Trimming at V came to 1 base and at J to 7 bases, leaving 10 bases not matched to a gene. The germline gives CDR1 SGHRS, CDR2 YFSETQ. The CDR3 runs to 17 residues.

This sequence joins TRBV2 and TRBJ2-7; 12 nucleotides line up with TRBD2. The CDR3 is 15 residues long. Losses at the gene ends were 6 bases for V and 5 bases for J; bases not matched to a gene: 8. Germline-derived CDR1 and CDR2 are SNHLY and FYNNEI. The CDR3 region has the DNA TGTGCCAGCAGAAGGGCGACTAGCGGGAGCCACGAGCAGTACTTC. Protein product: CASRRATSGSHEQYF.

For the CDR3, the DNA is TGTGCCAGCGGACAGGGGGCGAACGAGCAGTACTTC. Translated, it gives CASGQGANEQYF. V usage is TRBV7-9 and J usage is TRBJ2-7, with 11 positions matching TRBD1. Germline CDR1 is SEHNR and CDR2 is FQNEAQ (reference sequence). The CDR3 spans 12 residues. Trimming cost V 8 bases and J 5 bases; bases outside gene matches: 2.

Concerning this clonotype: In this CDR3 the conserved last residue, phenylalanine or tryptophan, is missing, so a read error is likely. No DNA is shown, since the ends of the CDR3 on it are uncertain; the CDR3 is the one TCRdb lists. The rearrangement joins TRBV7-9 to TRBJ2-7; the DNA was not used to check the table's D call, TRBD1. The CDR3 numbers 12 amino acids, ends counted. The germline V gene has CDR1 SEHNR and CDR2 FQNEAQ (reference sequence). The CDR3: CASSATPGQSSL.